This T cell receptor beta chain was sequenced during a study of cytotoxic CD8 clonotypes in ibrutinib-treated CLL. The overall study: Samples had a mean of around 250,000 productive templates and roughly 90,000 productive rearrangements.

Findings and limits, study-wide: With treatment, public clonotypes, which were uncommon, either contracted or remained stable.

Germline V gene lookup returns CDR1 ENHRY and CDR2 SYGVKD. Trimming stripped 11 bases from V and 5 bases from J, with 18 bases between. This CDR3 contains 13 residues. Libraries were prepared by immunoSEQ multiplex PCR; TCRdb keeps only in-frame clonotypes and omits some of them. This table has some 290,000 clones, just under 80% appearing once. About this clone: Its cognate antigen is unknown.

V usage is TRBV10-3 and J usage is TRBJ1-1; D uncertain. This TCR derives from a human donor with chronic lymphocytic leukemia. This specimen was PBMCs, taken before ibrutinib treatment. The CDR3 DNA is TGTGCCTTGAGTAAGGGATTGGGGACTGAAGCTTTCTTT. It specifies CALSKGLGTEAFF.